A single sample gave rise to the 13 T cell receptor beta chains below, sequenced in a study of shared clonotypes between healthy human individuals. Clones were sequenced by immunoSEQ multiplex PCR, and TCRdb holds only the in-frame ones, with some missing. The data contain roughly 2.6 million clones, approximately 92% of them singletons. The source material was naive CD4+ T cells sorted from blood. Specified subset: CD45RA+ positively selected. These receptors all stem from a man between 18 and 35 years old in good health.

The rearrangement links TRBV4-2 to TRBJ2-7; 13 nucleotides agree with TRBD2. The CDR3 spans 15 residues. CDR1 and CDR2 (germline): LGHNA, YNFKEQ. V shed 4 bases and J 4 bases; nucleotides not matched to a gene: 4. The CDR3 bases are TGTGCCAGCAGCCCCCGGACTAGCGGGGGTTACGAGCAGTACTTC. This gives the protein CASSPRTSGGYEQYF.

V is TRBV7-9 and J is TRBJ1-1, with 7 bases lining up with TRBD1. The CDR3 is 18 amino acids. From germline, CDR1 is SEHNR and CDR2 FQNEAQ (reference sequence). V trimming: 5 bases; J trimming: 0 bases; junction bases outside the gene matches: 15. The CDR3 is CASSPTTKMTGMNTEAFF. The CDR3 DNA follows: TGTGCCAGCAGCCCAACCACGAAAATGACAGGGATGAACACTGAAGCTTTCTTT.

This chain uses TRBV7-8 with TRBJ1-2, with D unresolved. The CDR3 covers 13 residues. V dropped 3 bases and J dropped 0 bases, with 5 bases sitting between them. Germline CDR1 SGHVS, CDR2 FQNEAQ. DNA of the CDR3: TGTGCCAGCAGCTTTTCCGCTAACTATGGCTACACCTTC. It translates to CASSFSANYGYTF.

The chain recombines TRBV2 with TRBJ2-2; D tentatively fits TRBD1 or TRBD2 (5 bases each). V lost 2 bases, J lost 0 bases, and 10 bases lay in between. CDR3 length equals 16 residues. Looked up from germline, CDR1 is SNHLY and CDR2 is FYNNEI. The CDR3 DNA reads as TGTGCCAGCAGTGAATCGGGGCCTGCGAACACCGGGGAGCTGTTTTTT. Residues: CASSESGPANTGELFF.

The rearrangement joins TRBV6-5 to TRBJ1-5, with D hard to call. This CDR3 is 13 amino acids long. Germline V gives CDR1 MNHEY, CDR2 SVGAGI. V gave up 1 base and J gave up 7 bases, with 8 bases separating them. The CDR3 region is CASSYLEGQPQHF. The CDR3 nucleotides are TGTGCCAGCAGTTACTTGGAGGGACAGCCCCAGCATTTT.

As concerns this clone: The same CDR3 is also encoded by other DNA sequences in this sample. The chain is built from TRBV18 and TRBJ2-3; 9 bases line up with TRBD1. V shed 3 bases, J shed 4 bases, and the junction held 2 bases outside the gene matches. Looked up from germline, CDR1 is KGHSH and CDR2 is LQKENI. CDR3 length: 14 residues. The CDR3 spells CASSPGQGPDTQYF. The CDR3 DNA reads TGTGCCAGCTCACCCGGACAGGGGCCAGATACGCAGTATTTT.

The chain recombines TRBV11-2 with TRBJ2-7, with D perhaps matching TRBD1 (5 bases). Between the trimmed V and J ends, which lost 8 bases and 2 bases, there was a span of 13 bases. The CDR3 extends over 13 amino acids. Per germline, CDR1 SGHAT and CDR2 FQNNGV. For the CDR3, the DNA is TGTGCCAGCGCCACACAGGAAACCTACGAGCAGTACTTC. It translates to CASATQETYEQYF.

V gene TRBV2 combines with J gene TRBJ2-5, with 10 bases matching TRBD2. The V gene's germline CDR1 is SNHLY and CDR2 FYNNEI. The CDR3 totals 17 residues. The V gene end was trimmed by 4 bases and the J gene end by 4 bases; junction bases not matched to a gene: 12. The CDR3: CASSGVSGGPRGETQYF. CDR3 in DNA: TGTGCCAGCAGTGGTGTTAGCGGGGGGCCTAGGGGAGAGACCCAGTACTTC.

On this clone itself: Other DNA sequences in the sample encode the same CDR3. The V and J genes are TRBV30 and TRBJ1-4; D not certain. The CDR3 contains 13 residues. V was trimmed by 1 base and J by 3 bases, leaving 6 bases between them. The germline CDR1 and CDR2 sequences are GTSNPN and SVGIG (reference sequence). The CDR3 coding sequence is TGTGCCTGGAGTGGGCAGGCTAATGAAAAACTGTTTTTT. It yields the protein CAWSGQANEKLFF.

This clone appeared once. V gene TRBV6-5 combines with J gene TRBJ1-2; D unresolved. Germline values: CDR1 MNHEY, CDR2 SVGAGI. The CDR3 has 15 amino acids. The ends were cut back, 0 bases at V and 6 bases at J, with 14 bases in the middle. DNA for the CDR3: TGTGCCAGCAGTTACTCCAGACACGTCAATGATGGCTACACCTTC. It is translated as CASSYSRHVNDGYTF.

This chain uses TRBV7-2 with TRBJ2-5; 11 bases are a match to TRBD2. Unmatched junction bases numbered 4, after V lost 2 bases and J lost 2 bases. Germline CDR1 reads SGHTA; CDR2 reads FQGNSA. This CDR3 is 16 amino acids long. CDR3 in DNA: TGTGCCAGCAGCTTACCCCGGACTAGCGGGCAAGAGACCCAGTACTTC. The encoded protein is CASSLPRTSGQETQYF.

V usage is TRBV5-1 and J usage is TRBJ2-3, with 8 bases identical to TRBD2. The CDR3 totals 16 residues. With V trimmed by 3 bases and J by 3 bases, 9 bases remained unmatched. Germline-derived CDR1 and CDR2 are SGHRS and YFSETQ. The CDR3 coding sequence is TGCGCCAGCAGCTCTGGGGGAAGCGGGGGTACAGATACGCAGTATTTT. This sequence encodes CASSSGGSGGTDTQYF.

The chain joins TRBV2 to TRBJ2-3, with 10 bases aligning to TRBD2. J lost 5 bases, V lost 0 bases, and 8 bases had no gene match. The CDR3 length is 17 residues. The germline V gene encodes CDR1 SNHLY and CDR2 FYNNEI. The CDR3 bases are TGTGCCAGCAGTGAAGCCCCCGCAGCGGGAGGGGGAGATACGCAGTATTTT. Its protein product is CASSEAPAAGGGDTQYF.